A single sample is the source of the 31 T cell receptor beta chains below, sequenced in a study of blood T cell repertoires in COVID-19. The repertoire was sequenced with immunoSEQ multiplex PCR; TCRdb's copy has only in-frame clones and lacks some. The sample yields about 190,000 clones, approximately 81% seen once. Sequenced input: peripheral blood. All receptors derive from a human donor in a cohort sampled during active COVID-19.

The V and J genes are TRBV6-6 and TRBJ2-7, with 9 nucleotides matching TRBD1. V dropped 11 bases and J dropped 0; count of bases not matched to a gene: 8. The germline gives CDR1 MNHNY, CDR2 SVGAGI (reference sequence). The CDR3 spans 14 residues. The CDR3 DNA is TGTGCCTGGGGGACAGGGCCAAGCTCCTACGAGCAGTACTTC. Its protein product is CAWGTGPSSYEQYF.

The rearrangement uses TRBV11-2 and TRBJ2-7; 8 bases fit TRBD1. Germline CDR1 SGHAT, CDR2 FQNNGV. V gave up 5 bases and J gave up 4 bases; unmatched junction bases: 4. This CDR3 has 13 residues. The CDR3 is CASSTGTGYEQYV. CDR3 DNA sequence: TGTGCCAGCAGCACCGGGACAGGTTACGAGCAGTACGTC.

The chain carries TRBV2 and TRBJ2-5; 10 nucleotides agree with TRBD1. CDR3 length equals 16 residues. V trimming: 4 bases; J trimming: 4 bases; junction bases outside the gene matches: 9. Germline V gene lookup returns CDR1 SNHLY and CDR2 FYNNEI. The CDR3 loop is CASSGPPGQGTETQYF. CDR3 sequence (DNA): TGTGCCAGCAGTGGTCCTCCGGGACAGGGGACAGAGACCCAGTACTTC. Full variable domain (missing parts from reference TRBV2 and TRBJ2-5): EPEVTQTPSHQVTQMGQEVILRCVPISNHLYFYWYRQILGQKVEFLVSFYNNEISEKSEIFDDQFSVERPDGSNFTLKIRSTKLEDSAMYFCASSGPPGQGTETQYFGPGTRLLVL.

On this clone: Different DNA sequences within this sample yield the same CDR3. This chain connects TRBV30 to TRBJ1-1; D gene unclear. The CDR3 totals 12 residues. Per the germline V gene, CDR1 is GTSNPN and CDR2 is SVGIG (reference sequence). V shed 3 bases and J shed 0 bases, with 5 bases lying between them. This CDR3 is CAWRRLNTEAFF. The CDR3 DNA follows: TGTGCCTGGAGGCGTCTGAACACTGAAGCTTTCTTT.

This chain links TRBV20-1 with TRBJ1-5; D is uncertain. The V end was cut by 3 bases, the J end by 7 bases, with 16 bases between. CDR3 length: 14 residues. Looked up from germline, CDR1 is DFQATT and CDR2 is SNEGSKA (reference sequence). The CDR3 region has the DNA TGCAGTGCTAGTACCCATTGGGCTGGCCAGCCCCAGCATTTT. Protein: CSASTHWAGQPQHF.

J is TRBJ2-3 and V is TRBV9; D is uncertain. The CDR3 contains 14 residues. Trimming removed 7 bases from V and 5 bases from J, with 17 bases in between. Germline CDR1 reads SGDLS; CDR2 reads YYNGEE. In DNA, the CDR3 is TGTGCCAGCGCACCAAGACCGCGCGGAGATACGCAGTATTTT. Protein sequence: CASAPRPRGDTQYF.

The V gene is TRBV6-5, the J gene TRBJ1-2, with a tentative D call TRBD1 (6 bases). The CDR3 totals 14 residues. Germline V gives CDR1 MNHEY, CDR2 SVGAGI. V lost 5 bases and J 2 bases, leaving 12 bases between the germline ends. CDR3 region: CASSKGQHNYGYTF. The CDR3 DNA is TGTGCCAGCAGTAAGGGACAACACAACTATGGCTACACCTTC.

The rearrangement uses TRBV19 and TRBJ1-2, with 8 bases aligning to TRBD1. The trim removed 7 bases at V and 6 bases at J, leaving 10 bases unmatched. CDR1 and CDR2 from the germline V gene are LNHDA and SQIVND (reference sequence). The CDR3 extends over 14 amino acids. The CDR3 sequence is CASTPSDRVNGYTF. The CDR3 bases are TGTGCCAGTACCCCCTCGGACAGGGTAAATGGCTACACCTTC. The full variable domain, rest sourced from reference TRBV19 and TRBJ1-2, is DGGITQSPKYLFRKEGQNVTLSCEQNLNHDAMYWYRQDPGQGLRLIYYSQIVNDFQKGDIAEGYSVSREKKESFPLTVTSAQKNPTAFYLCASTPSDRVNGYTFGSGTRLTVV.

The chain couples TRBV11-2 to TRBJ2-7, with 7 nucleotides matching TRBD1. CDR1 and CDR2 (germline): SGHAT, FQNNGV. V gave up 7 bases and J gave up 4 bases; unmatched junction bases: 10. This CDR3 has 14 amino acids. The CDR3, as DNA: TGTGCCAGCAACCCGACCGGGACAGAGTACGAGCAGTACGTC. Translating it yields CASNPTGTEYEQYV.

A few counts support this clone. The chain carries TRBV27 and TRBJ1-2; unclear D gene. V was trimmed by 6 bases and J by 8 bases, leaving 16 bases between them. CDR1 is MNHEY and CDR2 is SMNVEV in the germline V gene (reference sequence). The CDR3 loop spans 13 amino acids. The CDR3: CASRVAPAGGYTF. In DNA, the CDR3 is TGTGCCAGCAGGGTGGCTCCGGCGGGGGGCTACACCTTC.

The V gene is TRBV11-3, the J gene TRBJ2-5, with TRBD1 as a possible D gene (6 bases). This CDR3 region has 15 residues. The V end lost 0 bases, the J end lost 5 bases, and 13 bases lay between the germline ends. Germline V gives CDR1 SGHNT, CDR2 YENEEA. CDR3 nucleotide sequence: TGTGCCAGCAGCTTAGAAACAGGGCCATGGGAGACCCAGTACTTC. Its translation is CASSLETGPWETQYF.

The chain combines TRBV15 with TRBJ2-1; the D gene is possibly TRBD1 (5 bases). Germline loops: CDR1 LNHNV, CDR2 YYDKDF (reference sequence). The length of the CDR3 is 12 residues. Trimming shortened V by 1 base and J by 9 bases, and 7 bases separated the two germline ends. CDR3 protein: CATSRAQGEQFF. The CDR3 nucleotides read TGTGCCACCAGCAGAGCCCAGGGTGAGCAGTTCTTC. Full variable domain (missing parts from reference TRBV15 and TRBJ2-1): DAMVIQNPRYQVTQFGKPVTLSCSQTLNHNVMYWYQQKSSQAPKLLFHYYDKDFNNEADTPDNFQSRRPNTSFCFLDIRSPGLGDTAMYLCATSRAQGEQFFGPGTRLTVL.

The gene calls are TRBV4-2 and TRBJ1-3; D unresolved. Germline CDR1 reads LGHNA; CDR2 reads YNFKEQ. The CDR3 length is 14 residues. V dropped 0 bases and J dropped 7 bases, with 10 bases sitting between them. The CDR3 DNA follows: TGTGCCAGCAGCCAAGAAAAGGGAGGGAACACCATATATTTT. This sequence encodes CASSQEKGGNTIYF.

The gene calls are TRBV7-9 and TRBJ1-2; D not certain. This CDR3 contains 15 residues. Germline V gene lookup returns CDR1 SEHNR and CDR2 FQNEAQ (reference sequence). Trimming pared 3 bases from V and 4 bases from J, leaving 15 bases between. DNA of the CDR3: TGTGCCAGCAGCTTCGACTTAAATACGGTCTATGGCTACACCTTC. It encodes CASSFDLNTVYGYTF.

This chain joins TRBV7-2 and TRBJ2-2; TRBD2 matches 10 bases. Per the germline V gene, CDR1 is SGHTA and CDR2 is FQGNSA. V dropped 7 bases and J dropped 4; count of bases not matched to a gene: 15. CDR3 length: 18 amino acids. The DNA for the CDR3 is TGTGCCAGCATCTACGGGCACTTCGGACTAGCGGCCACCGGGGAGCTGTTTTTT. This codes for CASIYGHFGLAATGELFF. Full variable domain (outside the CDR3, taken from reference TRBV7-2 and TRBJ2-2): GAGVSQSPSNKVTEKGKDVELRCDPISGHTALYWYRQSLGQGLEFLIYFQGNSAPDKSGLPSDRFSAERTGGSVSTLTIQRTQQEDSAVYLCASIYGHFGLAATGELFFGEGSRLTVL.

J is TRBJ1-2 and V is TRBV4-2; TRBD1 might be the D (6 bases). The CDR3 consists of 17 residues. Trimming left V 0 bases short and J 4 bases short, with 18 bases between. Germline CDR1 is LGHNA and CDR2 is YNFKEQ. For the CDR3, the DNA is TGTGCCAGCAGCCAAGAAGGACGGACTCAGGGGCTCTATGGCTACACCTTC. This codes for CASSQEGRTQGLYGYTF.

CDR3 protein: CASRKGDRGPRGDSNQPQHF. In DNA, the CDR3 is TGTGCCAGCAGAAAGGGGGACAGGGGACCACGAGGGGATAGCAATCAGCCCCAGCATTTT. The chain recombines TRBV27 with TRBJ1-5, with 10 bases fitting TRBD1. The CDR3 runs 20 residues. The V gene end was trimmed by 6 bases and the J gene end by 0 bases; junction bases not matched to a gene: 17. Germline CDR1 and CDR2: MNHEY and SMNVEV (reference sequence).

The CDR3 DNA follows: TGTGCCAGCAGTGAACAGCGTTGGAGCGGGTCCTACAATGAGCAGTTCTTC. Translating it yields CASSEQRWSGSYNEQFF. The V and J genes are TRBV2 and TRBJ2-1; D might be TRBD2 (6 bases). The length of the CDR3 is 17 residues. V gave up 2 bases and J gave up 1 base, with 15 bases separating them. Germline CDR1 is SNHLY and CDR2 is FYNNEI.

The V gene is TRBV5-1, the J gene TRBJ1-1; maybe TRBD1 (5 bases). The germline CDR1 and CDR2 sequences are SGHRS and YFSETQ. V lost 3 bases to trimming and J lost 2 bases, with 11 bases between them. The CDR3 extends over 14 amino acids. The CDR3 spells CASSSRQKNTEAFF. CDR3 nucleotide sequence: TGCGCCAGCAGCTCGAGACAGAAAAACACTGAAGCTTTCTTT.

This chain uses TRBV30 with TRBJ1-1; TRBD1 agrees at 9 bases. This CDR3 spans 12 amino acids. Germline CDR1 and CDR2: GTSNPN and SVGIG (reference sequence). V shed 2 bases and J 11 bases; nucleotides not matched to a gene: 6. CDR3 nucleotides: TGTGCCTGGAGTCCGGGACAGGGTCATGCTTTCTTT. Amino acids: CAWSPGQGHAFF.

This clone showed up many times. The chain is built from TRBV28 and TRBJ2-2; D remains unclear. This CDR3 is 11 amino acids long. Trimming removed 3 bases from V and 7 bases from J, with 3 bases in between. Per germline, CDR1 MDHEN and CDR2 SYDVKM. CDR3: CASSLYGELFF. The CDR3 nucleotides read TGTGCCAGCAGTTTGTACGGGGAGCTGTTTTTT. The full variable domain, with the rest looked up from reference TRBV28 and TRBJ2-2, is DVKVTQSSRYLVKRTGEKVFLECVQDMDHENMFWYRQDPGLGLRLIYFSYDVKMKEKGDIPEGYSVSREKKERFSLILESASTNQTSMYLCASSLYGELFFGEGSRLTVL.

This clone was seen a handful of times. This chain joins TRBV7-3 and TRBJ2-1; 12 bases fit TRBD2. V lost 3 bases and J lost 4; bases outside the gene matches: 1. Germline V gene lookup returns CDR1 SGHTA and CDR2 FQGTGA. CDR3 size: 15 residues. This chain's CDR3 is CASSFTSGGYNEQFF. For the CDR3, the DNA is TGTGCCAGCAGCTTTACTAGCGGGGGGTACAATGAGCAGTTCTTC. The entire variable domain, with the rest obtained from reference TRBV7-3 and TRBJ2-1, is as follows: GAGVSQTPSNKVTEKGKYVELRCDPISGHTALYWYRQSLGQGPEFLIYFQGTGAADDSGLPNDRFFAVRPEGSVSTLKIQRTERGDSAVYLCASSFTSGGYNEQFFGPGTRLTVL.

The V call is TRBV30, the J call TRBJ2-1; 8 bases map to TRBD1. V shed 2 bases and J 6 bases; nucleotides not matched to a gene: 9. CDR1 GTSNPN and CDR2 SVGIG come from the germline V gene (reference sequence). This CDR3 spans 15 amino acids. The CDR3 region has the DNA TGTGCCTGGAGTCGGTTCGGGACAGGACTCAATGAGCAGTTCTTC. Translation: CAWSRFGTGLNEQFF.

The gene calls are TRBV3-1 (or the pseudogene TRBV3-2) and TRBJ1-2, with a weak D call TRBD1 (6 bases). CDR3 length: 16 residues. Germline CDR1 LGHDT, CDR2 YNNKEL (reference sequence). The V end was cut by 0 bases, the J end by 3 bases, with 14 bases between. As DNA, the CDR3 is TGTGCCAGCAGCCAAGAAGTCCAGGGACACGACTATGGCTACACCTTC. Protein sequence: CASSQEVQGHDYGYTF.

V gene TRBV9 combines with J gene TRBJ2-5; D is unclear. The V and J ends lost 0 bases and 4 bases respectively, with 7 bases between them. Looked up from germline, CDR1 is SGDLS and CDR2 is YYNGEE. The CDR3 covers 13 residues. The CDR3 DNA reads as TGTGCCAGCAGCGTAGCCCCTTCAGAGACCCAGTACTTC. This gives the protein CASSVAPSETQYF.

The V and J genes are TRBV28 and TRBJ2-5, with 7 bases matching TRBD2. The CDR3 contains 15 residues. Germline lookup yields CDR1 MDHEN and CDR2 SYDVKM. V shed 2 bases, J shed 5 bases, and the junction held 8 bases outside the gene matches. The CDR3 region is CASSLGGRSRETQYF. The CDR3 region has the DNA TGTGCCAGCAGTTTAGGCGGGAGAAGTCGGGAGACCCAGTACTTC.

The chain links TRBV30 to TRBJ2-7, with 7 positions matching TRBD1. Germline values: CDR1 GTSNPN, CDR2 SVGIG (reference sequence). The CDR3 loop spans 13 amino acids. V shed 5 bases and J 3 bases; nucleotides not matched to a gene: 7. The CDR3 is CAWDRTGLYEQYF. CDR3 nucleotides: TGTGCCTGGGATAGGACAGGCCTCTACGAGCAGTACTTC.

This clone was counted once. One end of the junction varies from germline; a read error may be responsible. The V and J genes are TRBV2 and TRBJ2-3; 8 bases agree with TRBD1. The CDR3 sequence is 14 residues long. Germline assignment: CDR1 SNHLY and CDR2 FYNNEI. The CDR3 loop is CASTGTGIPDTQYF. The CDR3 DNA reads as TGTGCGAGCACCGGGACAGGCATTCCAGATACGCAGTATTTT.

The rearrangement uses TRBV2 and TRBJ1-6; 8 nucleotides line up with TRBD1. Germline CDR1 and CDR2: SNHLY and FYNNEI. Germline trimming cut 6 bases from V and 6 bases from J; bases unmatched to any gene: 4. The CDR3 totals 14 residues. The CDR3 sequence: CASRGQVTNSPLHF. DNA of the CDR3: TGTGCCAGCAGGGGACAGGTCACTAATTCACCCCTCCACTTT. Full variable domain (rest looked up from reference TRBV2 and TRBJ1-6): EPEVTQTPSHQVTQMGQEVILRCVPISNHLYFYWYRQILGQKVEFLVSFYNNEISEKSEIFDDQFSVERPDGSNFTLKIRSTKLEDSAMYFCASRGQVTNSPLHFGNGTRLTVT.

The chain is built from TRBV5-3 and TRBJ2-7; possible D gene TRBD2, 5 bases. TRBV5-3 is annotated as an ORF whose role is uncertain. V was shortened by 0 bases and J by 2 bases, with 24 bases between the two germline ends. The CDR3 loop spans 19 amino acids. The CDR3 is CARSLVGGGWKRYAYEQYV. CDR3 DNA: TGTGCCAGAAGCTTGGTTGGAGGCGGGTGGAAGCGGTACGCCTACGAGCAGTACGTC.

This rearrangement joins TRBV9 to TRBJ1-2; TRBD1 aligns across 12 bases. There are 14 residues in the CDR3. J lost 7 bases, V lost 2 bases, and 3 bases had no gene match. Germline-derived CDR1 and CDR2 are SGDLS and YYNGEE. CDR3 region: CASSVGQGASGYTF. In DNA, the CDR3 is TGTGCCAGCAGCGTGGGACAGGGGGCCTCTGGCTACACCTTC.